The rows below give T cell receptor beta chains drawn from one sample of a study of blood T cell repertoires in COVID-19. This table comes from immunoSEQ multiplex PCR, and its TCRdb copy is limited to in-frame clones, with some not included. The table lists some 390,000 clones, 85% to 90% of them singletons. The sample consisted of PBMCs or T cells enriched from blood (not recorded which). These receptors were collected from a man aged 25 to 40 who had recovered from COVID-19. CDR3s include the opening cysteine and the closing phenylalanine or tryptophan. The order of the fields is D gene, J gene, V gene, clone size, CDR3 protein, CDR3 DNA. The D gene is left open where the match is weak. Rows give clone size only sometimes, using once, few, many, or a class for an expanded clone.

NA TRBJ1-1 TRBV12-3/TRBV12-4 NA CASSLWRVGEAFF TGTGCCAGCAGTTTATGGCGGGTGGGGGAAGCTTTCTTT
NA TRBJ1-2 TRBV2 NA CASSVVVNYGYTF TGTGCCAGCAGTGTCGTTGTTAACTATGGCTACACCTTC
NA TRBJ2-2 TRBV6-5 NA CASRMRGNTGELFF TGTGCCAGCAGAATGAGAGGGAACACCGGGGAGCTGTTTTTT
NA TRBJ2-1 TRBV5-6 NA CASTLILRGGNEQFF TGTGCCAGCACCCTTATACTTCGAGGTGGCAATGAGCAGTTCTTC
NA TRBJ2-3 TRBV25-1 NA CASSGHTDTQYF TGTGCCAGCAGTGGACACACAGATACGCAGTATTTT
NA TRBJ2-5 TRBV16 NA CASSQVRVGGQYF TGTGCCAGCAGCCAAGTCCGGGTCGGGGGCCAGTACTTC
NA TRBJ1-2 TRBV29-1 NA CSVAFLVDQRGYTF TGCAGCGTTGCGTTTCTTGTGGATCAGAGGGGCTACACCTTC
NA TRBJ2-2 TRBV21-1 NA CGLREGGQRTYTGELFF TGTGGACTTCGGGAGGGAGGACAAAGAACCTACACCGGGGAGCTGTTTTTT
TRBD1 TRBJ1-1 TRBV12-5 NA CASGPGTANTEAFF TGTGCTAGTGGTCCCGGGACAGCCAACACTGAAGCTTTCTTT
TRBD2 TRBJ2-1 TRBV19 NA CASSPGGLALYNEQFF TGTGCCAGTAGTCCAGGGGGACTAGCATTATACAATGAGCAGTTCTTC
TRBD2 TRBJ2-1 TRBV7-8 once CASSPGLRNNEQFF TGTGCCAGCAGCCCGGGACTACGAAACAATGAGCAGTTCTTC
NA TRBJ2-3 TRBV28 NA CASSRSSALGDTQYF TGTGCCAGCAGCCGGTCTAGCGCCCTGGGAGATACGCAGTATTTT
NA TRBJ1-5 TRBV7-8 NA CASSLGLSNQPQHF TGTGCCAGCAGCTTAGGTCTTAGCAATCAGCCCCAGCATTTT
NA TRBJ1-5 TRBV18 NA CASSPSRGLTQPQHF TGTGCCAGCTCACCTTCACGCGGACTTACCCAGCCCCAGCATTTT
NA TRBJ1-1 TRBV24-1 NA CATRQDMNTEAFF TGTGCCACCCGACAGGACATGAACACTGAAGCTTTCTTT
NA TRBJ1-1 TRBV12-3/TRBV12-4 NA CASSLERAEAFF TGTGCCAGCAGTTTAGAGAGGGCTGAAGCTTTCTTT
NA TRBJ2-7 TRBV5-1 NA CASSLREETYEQYF TGCGCCAGCAGCTTGAGGGAGGAGACCTACGAGCAGTACTTC
TRBD1 TRBJ2-2 TRBV28 few CASSGPGTGGTGELFF TGTGCCAGCAGTGGACCCGGGACAGGGGGCACCGGGGAGCTGTTTTTT
NA TRBJ2-6 TRBV30 NA CAWRLLGGHGANVLTF TGTGCCTGGAGACTCCTCGGGGGGCATGGGGCCAACGTCCTGACTTTC
NA TRBJ1-2 TRBV19 NA CASNPNSVYGYTF TGTGCCAGTAACCCTAACTCGGTCTATGGCTACACCTTC
NA TRBJ1-1 TRBV9 NA CASSVGRDTEAFF TGTGCCAGCAGCGTTGGCAGGGACACTGAAGCTTTCTTT
TRBD2 TRBJ2-3 TRBV5-6 NA CASSSTSGLGDTQYF TGTGCCAGCAGCTCGACTAGCGGCTTAGGAGATACGCAGTATTTT
NA TRBJ1-1 TRBV10-2 NA CASSVSERGAFF TGCGCCAGCAGTGTTTCGGAAAGGGGGGCTTTCTTT
NA TRBJ2-3 TRBV30 NA CAWSEEVTSYFTDTQYF TGTGCCTGGAGTGAGGAGGTGACAAGCTACTTCACAGATACGCAGTATTTT
NA TRBJ2-7 TRBV5-1 NA CASSPSSSYEQYF TGCGCCAGCAGCCCGAGTAGCTCCTACGAGCAGTACTTC
NA TRBJ2-5 TRBV30 few CAWSPRTEETQYF TGTGCCTGGAGTCCTAGGACAGAAGAGACCCAGTACTTC
TRBD1 TRBJ1-5 TRBV4-1 NA CASSQTQGASQPQHF TGCGCCAGCAGCCAAACACAGGGGGCATCTCAGCCCCAGCATTTT
TRBD1 TRBJ1-6 TRBV9 NA CASSAQGAMDSPLHF TGTGCCAGCAGCGCCCAGGGGGCTATGGATTCACCCCTCCACTTT
NA TRBJ2-7 TRBV5-1 NA CASSSSPGGYEQYF TGCGCCAGCAGCTCCTCTCCAGGGGGGTACGAGCAGTACTTC
NA TRBJ1-5 TRBV7-2 NA CASSLGPVGQPQHF TGTGCCAGCAGCTTGGGCCCGGTGGGTCAGCCCCAGCATTTT
TRBD1 TRBJ2-6 TRBV5-6 NA CASSGTGSGANVLTF TGTGCCAGCAGCGGGACAGGGTCCGGGGCCAACGTCCTGACTTTC
NA TRBJ1-5 TRBV6-2/TRBV6-3 NA CASRLGPQPQHF TGTGCCAGCCGCCTTGGGCCTCAGCCCCAGCATTTT
NA TRBJ2-3 TRBV19 NA CASSIANTPTDTQYF TGTGCCAGTAGTATAGCCAACACACCCACAGATACGCAGTATTTT
TRBD1 TRBJ2-2 TRBV10-3 NA CATKDREVSGELFF TGTGCCACCAAGGACAGGGAGGTCTCCGGGGAGCTGTTTTTT
TRBD2 TRBJ2-3 TRBV7-6 NA CASSFGGGTDTQYF TGTGCCAGCAGCTTTGGGGGGGGCACAGATACGCAGTATTTT
TRBD2 TRBJ2-6 TRBV18 NA CASSTARTSEISGANVLTF TGTGCCAGCTCAACTGCCAGGACTAGCGAAATCTCTGGGGCCAACGTCCTGACTTTC
NA TRBJ1-2 TRBV9 few CASSVVGGRGYTF TGTGCCAGCAGCGTAGTCGGGGGGCGAGGCTACACCTTC
TRBD2 TRBJ2-7 TRBV10-3 NA CAISELGGDEQYF TGTGCCATCAGTGAACTCGGGGGGGACGAGCAGTACTTC
TRBD2 TRBJ2-1 TRBV29-1 NA CSGGGLAGWEQFF TGCAGCGGCGGGGGACTAGCTGGATGGGAGCAGTTCTTC
NA TRBJ1-5 TRBV10-3 NA CAISESVEGNQPQHF TGTGCCATCAGTGAGTCAGTTGAGGGCAATCAGCCCCAGCATTTT
NA TRBJ2-2 TRBV19 NA CASTVTGELFF TGTGCCAGTACCGTCACCGGGGAGCTGTTTTTT
TRBD1 TRBJ1-5 TRBV28 NA CASSTLTGVQPQHF TGTGCCAGCAGTACCCTCACAGGGGTTCAGCCCCAGCATTTT
NA TRBJ2-2 TRBV6-5 NA CATVEGTGELFF TGTGCCACCGTGGAGGGGACCGGGGAGCTGTTTTTT
NA TRBJ2-7 TRBV7-9 NA CASSSPGLLYEQYF TGTGCCAGCAGCTCGCCGGGACTCCTATACGAGCAGTACTTC
NA TRBJ2-7 TRBV7-9 few CASSLLPYEQYF TGTGCCAGCAGCTTACTACCCTACGAGCAGTACTTC
TRBD1 TRBJ1-2 TRBV9 NA CASSVGTGNYGYTF TGTGCCAGCAGCGTGGGGACAGGGAACTATGGCTACACCTTC
NA TRBJ1-3 TRBV19 NA CASSINGRSIYF TGTGCCAGTAGTATAAACGGTCGCTCCATATATTTT
TRBD1 TRBJ1-2 TRBV28 NA CASSLYSPLGTGSGYTF TGTGCCAGCAGTTTATACTCCCCCCTCGGGACAGGTAGTGGCTACACCTTC
NA TRBJ2-7 TRBV12-3/TRBV12-4 once CASGSRYEQYF TGTGCCAGCGGCTCCAGGTACGAGCAGTACTTC
TRBD1 TRBJ1-2 TRBV15 NA CATSRDRSAGGSYTF TGTGCCACCAGCAGAGATCGTAGCGCAGGGGGCAGCTACACCTTC
NA TRBJ2-7 TRBV7-9 NA CASTLRSAGNYEQYF TGTGCCAGCACTCTCAGGAGTGCGGGAAACTACGAGCAGTACTTC
TRBD2 TRBJ2-7 TRBV27 NA CASSLSVTSVSYEQYF TGTGCCAGCAGTTTATCGGTGACTAGCGTCTCCTACGAGCAGTACTTC
TRBD1 TRBJ2-7 TRBV15 NA CATSKLPGQGAHEQYF TGTGCCACCAGCAAGCTACCGGGACAGGGGGCCCACGAGCAGTACTTC
NA TRBJ1-3 TRBV14 NA CASSQDTGNNGNTIYF TGTGCCAGCAGCCAAGACACAGGAAACAACGGAAACACCATATATTTT
TRBD1 TRBJ1-5 TRBV28 NA CASRGQGVNQPQHF TGTGCCAGCAGGGGACAGGGGGTCAATCAGCCCCAGCATTTT